The 9 T cell receptor beta chains below were found in one sample sequenced in a study of T cells expressing NK-cell markers. For each CDR3 protein, TCRdb gives one entry from its re-call of the 5' RACE reads, without DNA. This table holds 250,000 to 300,000 distinct CDR3 sequences. Sequenced input: blood T cells: a sorted CD56 or NKG2C T cell subset, CD4+ or CD8+ T cells, or bulk PBMC T cells (not recorded which). These receptors all come from a woman between 18 and 70 years old in good health.

The chain joins TRBV7-2 to TRBJ2-2. The CDR3 runs 16 residues. Germline CDR1 SGHTA, CDR2 FQGNSA. The CDR3 here is CASSLAVSANTGELFF.

The chain joins TRBV10-2 to TRBJ2-7; TCRdb selects TRBD2, and the lack of DNA leaves this call unchecked. The CDR3 sequence is 13 residues long. The germline gives CDR1 WSHSY, CDR2 SAAADI. CDR3: CAISKGLAGEQYF.

The genes are TRBV7-2 and TRBJ2-5. CDR3 length: 14 residues. CDR1 and CDR2 from the germline V gene are SGHTA and FQGNSA. CDR3 protein: CASSLSAGQETQYF.

The CDR3 protein is CASSPGQGNIQYF. The rearrangement uses TRBV7-9 and TRBJ2-4; the TCRdb call, TRBD1, lacks DNA for checking. Germline-derived CDR1 and CDR2 are SEHNR and FQNEAQ (reference sequence). CDR3 length: 13 amino acids.

The V gene is TRBV28, the J gene TRBJ2-2; the D call of TRBD2 rests on TCRdb alone, since no DNA is present to check it. The germline gives CDR1 MDHEN, CDR2 SYDVKM. The CDR3 contains 15 residues. The CDR3 loop reads CASSFRRAYTGELFF.

V is TRBV5-1 and J is TRBJ1-1; the D gene TCRdb calls, TRBD1, cannot be checked with no DNA. This CDR3 spans 15 amino acids. Germline CDR1 SGHRS, CDR2 YFSETQ. The CDR3 region is CASTRDSAVVKGAFF. The full variable domain, completed using reference TRBV5-1 and TRBJ1-1, is KAGVTQTPRYLIKTRGQQVTLSCSPISGHRSVSWYQQTPGQGLQFLFEYFSETQRNKGNFPGRFSGRQFSNSRSEMNVSTLELGDSALYLCASTRDSAVVKGAFFGQGTRLTVV.

The chain is built from TRBV7-2 and TRBJ2-6. CDR3 length: 16 residues. Germline CDR1 is SGHTA and CDR2 is FQGNSA. CDR3: CASSLKLGSGANVLTF.

The genes are TRBV29-1 and TRBJ2-1; TCRdb's D call, TRBD1, is unchecked because there is no DNA. The CDR3 spans 14 residues. CDR1 and CDR2 from the germline V gene are SQVTM and ANQGSEA. CDR3 amino acids: CSVASGTGYNEQFF.

This chain connects TRBV20-1 to TRBJ2-4; the D call from TCRdb, TRBD1, cannot be confirmed without DNA. The CDR3 is 15 amino acids. The germline gives CDR1 DFQATT, CDR2 SNEGSKA (reference sequence). The CDR3 protein is CSAPMTGLGPNIQYF.